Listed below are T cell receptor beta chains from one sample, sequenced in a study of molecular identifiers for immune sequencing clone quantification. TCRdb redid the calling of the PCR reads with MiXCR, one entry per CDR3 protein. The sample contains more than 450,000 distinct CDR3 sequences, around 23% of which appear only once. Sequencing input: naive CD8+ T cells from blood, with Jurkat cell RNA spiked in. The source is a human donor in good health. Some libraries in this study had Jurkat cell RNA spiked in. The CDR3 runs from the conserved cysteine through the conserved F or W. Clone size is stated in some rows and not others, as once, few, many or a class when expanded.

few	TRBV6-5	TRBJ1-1	CASSYGVRGMNTEAFF
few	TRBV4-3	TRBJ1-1	CASSQRAGPGQTEAFF
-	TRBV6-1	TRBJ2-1	CASSDYGGNEQFF
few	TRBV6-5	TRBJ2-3	CASPCLEEEDTQYF
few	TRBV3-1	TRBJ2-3	CASSQDSRSDTQYF
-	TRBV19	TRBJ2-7	CASSIGGRAVPYEQYF
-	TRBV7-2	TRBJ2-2	CASCLGQLKPLGELFF
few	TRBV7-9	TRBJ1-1	CASSLVLRATEAFF
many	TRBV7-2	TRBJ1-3	CASSPGRSSGNTIYF
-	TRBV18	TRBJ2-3	CASSQRTSDYTDTQCF
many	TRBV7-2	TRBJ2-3	CASSRRGRHQSTDTQYF
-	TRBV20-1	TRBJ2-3	CSARSLGGLEIVTDTQYF
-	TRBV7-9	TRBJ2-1	CASSFLNNEQLF
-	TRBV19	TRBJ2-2	CASSTLGLARTGELFF
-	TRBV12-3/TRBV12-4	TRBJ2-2	CASSPDREMVGELFF
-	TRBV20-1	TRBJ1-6	CSAADSSSYNSPLHF
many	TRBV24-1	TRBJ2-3	CATSDIGVDTQYF
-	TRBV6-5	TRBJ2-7	CASSSDRGYSYEQYF
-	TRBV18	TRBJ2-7	CASSPPTGSYEQYF
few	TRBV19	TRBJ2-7	CASSSGPRGFEQYF
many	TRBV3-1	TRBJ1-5	CASSQGHAGTLPGNQPQHF
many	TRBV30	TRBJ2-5	CAWSQTSAGTQYF
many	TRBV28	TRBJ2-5	CASSLVGGGGETQYF
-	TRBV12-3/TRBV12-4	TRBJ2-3	CASSFGEGTDTQYF
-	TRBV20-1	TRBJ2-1	CSARDLLAVRNEQIF
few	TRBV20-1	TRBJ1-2	CSARVREEGYGYTF
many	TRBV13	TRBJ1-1	CASSLMSGMNTEAFF
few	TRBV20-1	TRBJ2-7	CSPKWASEYEQYF
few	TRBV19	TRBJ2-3	CASTMGDTQYF
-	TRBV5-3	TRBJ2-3	CASSLEEGGVTDTQYF
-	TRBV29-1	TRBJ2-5	CSVKDLVKGRGQETQYF
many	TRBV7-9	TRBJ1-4	CASSLMTATNEKLFF
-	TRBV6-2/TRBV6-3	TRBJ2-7	CASSCSNQHEQYF
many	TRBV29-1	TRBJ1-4	CSVTSATNEKLFF
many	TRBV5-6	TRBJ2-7	CASSLEGGSSYEQYF
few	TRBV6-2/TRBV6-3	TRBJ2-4	CASGLTDTLAKNIQYF
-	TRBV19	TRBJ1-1	CASSMPSDGALNTEAFF
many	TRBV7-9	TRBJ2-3	CASRADTDTQYF
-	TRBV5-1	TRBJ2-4	CASSLGQGGNFQYF
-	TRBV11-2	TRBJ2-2	CASSPNPGRSNTGELFF
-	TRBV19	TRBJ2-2	CATQDRLAGANTGELFF
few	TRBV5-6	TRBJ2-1	CASSLGAPGDEQFF
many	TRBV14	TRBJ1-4	CASSRQAYNEKLFF
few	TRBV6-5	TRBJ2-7	CASRGLAETYEQYF
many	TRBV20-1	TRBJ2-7	CSALGLAGVGVKNEQYF
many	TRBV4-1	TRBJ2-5	CASNGLEGTQYF
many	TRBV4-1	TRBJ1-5	CASSQLRGTRGPQHF
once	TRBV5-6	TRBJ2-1	CASSLASRDEQFF
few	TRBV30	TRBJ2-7	CAWGPGTFYEQYF
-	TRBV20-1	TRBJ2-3	CSARAGAGTLTDTQYF
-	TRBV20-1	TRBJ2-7	CSASDRTNYEQYF